The 15 T cell receptor beta chains below were found in one sample sequenced in a study of T cell repertoires in cytomegalovirus infection. Their recognized antigens are unknown. MiXCR was run by TCRdb on the reads, yielding one entry per CDR3 protein. The table has 640,000 or so distinct CDR3 sequences, around a third seen once. Specimen: cultured PBMCs, collected from culture after CMV antigen stimulation. These receptors were taken from a human donor in good health (CMV status not recorded). Some clones in this sample may be carry-over from other donors' samples.

This chain connects TRBV7-2 to TRBJ2-7, with D unresolved. The germline gives CDR1 SGHTA, CDR2 FQGNSA. The germline V and J ends were trimmed by 8 bases and 0 bases, with 11 bases remaining between them. The CDR3 runs 13 residues. CDR3 sequence: CASAFWVSYEQYF. The CDR3 region has the DNA TGTGCCAGCGCATTTTGGGTCTCCTACGAGCAGTACTTC.

The table lists this clonotype with many counts. The V gene is TRBV7-2, the J gene TRBJ1-2; TRBD1 matches at 8 bases. The CDR3 runs 17 residues. The junction had 12 bases not matched to a gene; V was cut back by 2 bases and J by 4 bases. Germline V gives CDR1 SGHTA, CDR2 FQGNSA. CDR3 region: CASSLNSRQGATYGYTF. The CDR3, as DNA: TGTGCCAGCAGCTTAAACTCGAGGCAGGGGGCTACCTATGGCTACACCTTC.

This clonotype has only a few counts. The chain uses TRBV15 and TRBJ1-2; D unclear. Germline V gene data show CDR1 as LNHNV and CDR2 as YYDKDF (reference sequence). The CDR3 has 13 residues. V shed 5 bases and J shed 6 bases, with 13 bases lying between them. CDR3 nucleotide sequence: TGTGCCACCAGCCCCCGATATCTGGATGGCTACACCTTC. This translates into CATSPRYLDGYTF. Filled out from reference TRBV15 and TRBJ1-2, the complete variable domain reads DAMVIQNPRYQVTQFGKPVTLSCSQTLNHNVMYWYQQKSSQAPKLLFHYYDKDFNNEADTPDNFQSRRPNTSFCFLDIRSPGLGDTAMYLCATSPRYLDGYTFGSGTRLTVV.

V usage is TRBV7-8 and J usage is TRBJ1-3, with D unresolved. Germline V CDR1 and CDR2: SGHVS, FQNEAQ. V was pared by 5 bases and J by 0 bases, with 11 bases between. The CDR3 contains 15 residues. The CDR3 DNA reads TGTGCCAGCAGCCCCGAACAGTTCTCTGGAAACACCATATATTTT. Translation: CASSPEQFSGNTIYF.

The table lists this clonotype with a few counts. The gene calls are TRBV28 and TRBJ1-5; TRBD1 might be the D (6 bases). Germline lookup yields CDR1 MDHEN and CDR2 SYDVKM. The CDR3 sequence is 14 residues long. V was trimmed by 2 bases and J by 6 bases, leaving 11 bases between them. The CDR3 spells CASSLLGAAQPQHF. In nucleotides, the CDR3 is TGTGCCAGCAGTTTACTGGGGGCGGCTCAGCCCCAGCATTTT.

This clonotype was recorded many times. The chain uses TRBV7-8 and TRBJ1-6; D is possibly TRBD1 (5 bases). The CDR3 spans 20 residues. Trimming pared 0 bases from V and 4 bases from J, leaving 22 bases between. Germline CDR1 reads SGHVS; CDR2 reads FQNEAQ. The CDR3 DNA reads TGTGCCAGCAGCTTAGCTTCTATTGGTCGGGGCAGGACTTATAATTCACCCCTCCACTTT. Protein: CASSLASIGRGRTYNSPLHF.

This clonotype has just a few counts. The V gene is TRBV7-9, the J gene TRBJ1-1; unclear D gene. The CDR3 length is 14 residues. V was trimmed by 2 bases and J by 2 bases, leaving 9 bases between them. Germline loops: CDR1 SEHNR, CDR2 FQNEAQ (reference sequence). CDR3 sequence: CASSLLGTNTEAFF. The CDR3 nucleotides are TGTGCCAGCAGCTTACTGGGCACCAACACTGAAGCTTTCTTT.

In this sample, this clonotype turned up a few times. V is TRBV19 and J is TRBJ2-2, with unresolved D. Looked up from germline, CDR1 is LNHDA and CDR2 is SQIVND (reference sequence). The CDR3 is made up of 13 amino acids. Trimming took 6 bases from V and 6 from J, leaving 11 bases between them. CDR3 sequence reads: CASSPSWAGELFF. In nucleotides, the CDR3 is TGTGCCAGTAGCCCTTCATGGGCCGGGGAGCTGTTTTTT.

The rearrangement uses TRBV25-1 and TRBJ2-2, with D possibly matching TRBD1 (5 bases). Germline V gene data show CDR1 as MGHDK and CDR2 as SYGVNS. V lost 3 bases to trimming and J lost 4 bases, with 9 bases between them. This CDR3 has 14 residues. CDR3: CASSDWQGTGELFF. The CDR3 bases are TGTGCCAGCAGTGATTGGCAGGGCACCGGGGAGCTGTTTTTT. The full variable domain, rest sourced from reference TRBV25-1 and TRBJ2-2, is EADIYQTPRYLVIGTGKKITLECSQTMGHDKMYWYQQDPGMELHLIHYSYGVNSTEKGDLSSESTVSRIRTEHFPLTLESARPSHTSQYLCASSDWQGTGELFFGEGSRLTVL.

The V gene is TRBV6-5, the J gene TRBJ2-6, with TRBD1 as a possible D gene (5 bases). The CDR3 has 16 amino acids. Deletions cut 5 bases from V and 4 bases from J, with 15 bases between. Per the germline V gene, CDR1 is MNHEY and CDR2 is SVGAGI. DNA for the CDR3: TGTGCCAGCAGTAACCGCGAAGGGGCCGGGGCCAACGTCCTGACTTTC. Translating gives CASSNREGAGANVLTF.

This clonotype appeared many times. J is TRBJ2-5 and V is TRBV11-2; D not resolved. Between the trimmed V and J ends, which lost 1 base and 5 bases, there was a span of 11 bases. CDR1 SGHAT and CDR2 FQNNGV come from the germline V gene. The length of the CDR3 is 14 residues. CDR3: CASSLGSIRETQYF. The CDR3 DNA is TGTGCCAGCAGCTTAGGATCTATTCGGGAGACCCAGTACTTC.

This clonotype was seen only a few times. The chain uses TRBV11-3 and TRBJ2-5; TRBD1 or TRBD2 may be the D gene (5 bases each). Trimming shortened V by 5 bases and J by 5 bases, and 12 bases separated the two germline ends. Germline-derived CDR1 and CDR2 are SGHNT and YENEEA. The CDR3 length is 13 residues. CDR3 bases: TGTGCCAGCAGCCCGGGGACGGCTGAGACCCAGTACTTC. Protein: CASSPGTAETQYF.

V is TRBV5-1 and J is TRBJ1-1; possible D gene TRBD1, 5 bases. Trimming stripped 0 bases from V and 5 bases from J, with 14 bases between. The CDR3 is 15 residues long. Germline-derived CDR1 and CDR2 are SGHRS and YFSETQ. The chain's CDR3 is CASSLDVRSGTEAFF. CDR3 DNA: TGCGCCAGCAGCTTGGATGTCAGATCAGGGACTGAAGCTTTCTTT. The whole variable domain, filled in from reference TRBV5-1 and TRBJ1-1, reads KAGVTQTPRYLIKTRGQQVTLSCSPISGHRSVSWYQQTPGQGLQFLFEYFSETQRNKGNFPGRFSGRQFSNSRSEMNVSTLELGDSALYLCASSLDVRSGTEAFFGQGTRLTVV.

This clonotype was observed a few times. The chain links TRBV7-8 to TRBJ2-1, with 8 positions matching TRBD2. CDR1 is SGHVS, CDR2 FQNEAQ, per germline. The CDR3 sequence is 14 residues long. Trimming at V came to 6 bases and at J to 6 bases, leaving 7 bases not matched to a gene. The CDR3 DNA follows: TGTGCCAGCAGTGGCGGGAGGATTCTCAATGAGCAGTTCTTC. Its translation is CASSGGRILNEQFF.

This clonotype was counted a few times. This chain joins TRBV20-1 and TRBJ1-4; tentative D call: TRBD1 (6 bases). V was clipped by 0 bases and J by 8 bases, with 13 bases between them. Germline V gene sequence: CDR1 DFQATT, CDR2 SNEGSKA (reference sequence). The CDR3 contains 14 residues. For the CDR3, the DNA is TGCAGTGCTAGAGATCAAAGGGGGGTAGAAAAACTGTTTTTT. Its translation: CSARDQRGVEKLFF.